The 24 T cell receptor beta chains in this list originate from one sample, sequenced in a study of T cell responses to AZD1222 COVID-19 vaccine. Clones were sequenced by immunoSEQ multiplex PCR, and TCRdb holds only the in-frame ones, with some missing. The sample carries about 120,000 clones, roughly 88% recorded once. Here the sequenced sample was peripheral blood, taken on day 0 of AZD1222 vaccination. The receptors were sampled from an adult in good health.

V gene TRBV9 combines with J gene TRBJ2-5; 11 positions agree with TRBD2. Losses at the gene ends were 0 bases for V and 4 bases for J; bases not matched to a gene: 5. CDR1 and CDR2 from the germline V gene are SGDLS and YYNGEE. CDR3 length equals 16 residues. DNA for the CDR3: TGTGCCAGCAGCGTAGGAGTAGCGGGGGGGACAGAGACCCAGTACTTC. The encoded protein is CASSVGVAGGTETQYF.

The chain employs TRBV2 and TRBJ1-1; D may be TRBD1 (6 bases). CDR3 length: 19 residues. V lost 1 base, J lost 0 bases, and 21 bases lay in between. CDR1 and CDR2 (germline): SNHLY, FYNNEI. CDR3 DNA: TGTGCCAGCAGTGAAGACCCTCCCGGCGGGGGCCAAATGAACACTGAAGCTTTCTTT. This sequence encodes CASSEDPPGGGQMNTEAFF. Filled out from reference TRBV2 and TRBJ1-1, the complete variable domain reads EPEVTQTPSHQVTQMGQEVILRCVPISNHLYFYWYRQILGQKVEFLVSFYNNEISEKSEIFDDQFSVERPDGSNFTLKIRSTKLEDSAMYFCASSEDPPGGGQMNTEAFFGQGTRLTVV.

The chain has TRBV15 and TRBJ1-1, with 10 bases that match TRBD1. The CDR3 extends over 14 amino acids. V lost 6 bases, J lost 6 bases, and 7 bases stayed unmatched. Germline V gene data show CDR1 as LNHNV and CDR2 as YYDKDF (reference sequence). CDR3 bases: TGTGCCACCAGTATCGACAGGGGGCGACCTGAAGCTTTCTTT. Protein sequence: CATSIDRGRPEAFF.

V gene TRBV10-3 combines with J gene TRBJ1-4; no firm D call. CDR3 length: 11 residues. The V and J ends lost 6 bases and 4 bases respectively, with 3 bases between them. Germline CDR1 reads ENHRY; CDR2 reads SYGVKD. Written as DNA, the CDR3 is TGTGCCATCAGGGTTAATGAAAAACTGTTTTTT. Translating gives CAIRVNEKLFF.

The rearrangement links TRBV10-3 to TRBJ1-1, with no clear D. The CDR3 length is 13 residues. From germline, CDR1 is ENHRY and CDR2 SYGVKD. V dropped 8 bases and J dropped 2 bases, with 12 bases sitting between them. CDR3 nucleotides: TGTGCCATCGGGGAGGTCAGTAACACTGAAGCTTTCTTT. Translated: CAIGEVSNTEAFF.

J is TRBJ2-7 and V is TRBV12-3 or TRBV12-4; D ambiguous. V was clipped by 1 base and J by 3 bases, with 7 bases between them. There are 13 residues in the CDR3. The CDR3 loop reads CASSLDRYYEQYF. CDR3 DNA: TGTGCCAGCAGTTTAGACAGATACTACGAGCAGTACTTC.

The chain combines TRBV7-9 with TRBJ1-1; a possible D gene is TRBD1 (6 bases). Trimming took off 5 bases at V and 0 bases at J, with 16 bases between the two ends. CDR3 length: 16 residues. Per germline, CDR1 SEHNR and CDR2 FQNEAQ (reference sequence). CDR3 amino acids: CASSPGTGQMNTEAFF. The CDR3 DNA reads TGTGCCAGCAGCCCGGGGACCGGACAGATGAACACTGAAGCTTTCTTT. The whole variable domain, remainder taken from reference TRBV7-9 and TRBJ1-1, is DTGVSQNPRHKITKRGQNVTFRCDPISEHNRLYWYRQTLGQGPEFLTYFQNEAQLEKSRLLSDRFSAERPKGSFSTLEIQRTEQGDSAMYLCASSPGTGQMNTEAFFGQGTRLTVV.

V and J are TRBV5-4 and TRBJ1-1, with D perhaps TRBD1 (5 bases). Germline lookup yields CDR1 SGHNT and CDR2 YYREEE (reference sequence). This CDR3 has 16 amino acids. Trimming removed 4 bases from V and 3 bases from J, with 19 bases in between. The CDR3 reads CASSQGRGVKDTEAFF. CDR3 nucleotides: TGTGCCAGCAGCCAAGGTCGAGGGGTAAAAGACACTGAAGCTTTCTTT. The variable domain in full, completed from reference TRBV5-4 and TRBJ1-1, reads ETGVTQSPTHLIKTRGQQVTLRCSSQSGHNTVSWYQQALGQGPQFIFQYYREEENGRGNFPPRFSGLQFPNYSSELNVNALELDDSALYLCASSQGRGVKDTEAFFGQGTRLTVV.

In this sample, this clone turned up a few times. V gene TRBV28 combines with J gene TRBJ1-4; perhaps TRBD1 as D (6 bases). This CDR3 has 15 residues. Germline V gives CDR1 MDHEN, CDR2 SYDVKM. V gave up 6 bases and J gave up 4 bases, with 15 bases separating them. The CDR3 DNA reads TGTGCCAGCAGCCCCGACAGGCTGTATAATGAAAAACTGTTTTTT. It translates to CASSPDRLYNEKLFF.

The CDR3 protein is CASSEVEGSNQPQHF. Here the CDR3 DNA reads TGTGCCAGCAGTGAGGTGGAGGGAAGCAATCAGCCCCAGCATTTT. This chain links TRBV2 with TRBJ1-5; D gene uncertain. CDR3 length equals 15 residues. V was clipped by 3 bases and J by 1 base, with 10 bases between them. The germline CDR1 and CDR2 sequences are SNHLY and FYNNEI.

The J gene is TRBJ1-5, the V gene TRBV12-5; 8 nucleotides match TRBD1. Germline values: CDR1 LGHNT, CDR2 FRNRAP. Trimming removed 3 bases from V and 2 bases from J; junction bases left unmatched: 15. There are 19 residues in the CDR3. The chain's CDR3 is CASGLPQGGIDFGNQPQHF. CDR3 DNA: TGTGCTAGTGGTTTACCACAGGGGGGGATAGATTTCGGCAATCAGCCCCAGCATTTT.

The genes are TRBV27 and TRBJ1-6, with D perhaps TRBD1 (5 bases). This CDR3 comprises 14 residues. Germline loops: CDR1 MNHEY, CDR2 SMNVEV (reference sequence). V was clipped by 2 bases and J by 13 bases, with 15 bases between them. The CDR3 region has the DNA TGTGCCAGCAGTTTAGAAGAGGCTCGGGGGCCCCTCCACTTT. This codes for CASSLEEARGPLHF.

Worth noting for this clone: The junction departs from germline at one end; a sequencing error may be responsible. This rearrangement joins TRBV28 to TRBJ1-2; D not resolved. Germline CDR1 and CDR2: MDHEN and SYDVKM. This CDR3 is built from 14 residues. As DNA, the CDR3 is TGTGCCGGCAGTACTCTAGATGGATCCTATGGCTACACCTTC. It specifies CAGSTLDGSYGYTF.

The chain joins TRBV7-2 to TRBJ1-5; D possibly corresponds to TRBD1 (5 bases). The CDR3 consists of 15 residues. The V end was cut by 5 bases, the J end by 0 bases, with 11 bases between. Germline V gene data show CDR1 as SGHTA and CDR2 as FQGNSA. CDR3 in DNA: TGTGCCAGCAGCCCCCGGGACCTTAGCAATCAGCCCCAGCATTTT. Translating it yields CASSPRDLSNQPQHF.

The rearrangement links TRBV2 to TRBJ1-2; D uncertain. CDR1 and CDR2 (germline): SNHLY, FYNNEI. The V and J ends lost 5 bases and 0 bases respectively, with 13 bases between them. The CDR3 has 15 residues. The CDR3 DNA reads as TGTGCCAGCAGTCAAACACAAACAGCTAACTATGGCTACACCTTC. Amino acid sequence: CASSQTQTANYGYTF. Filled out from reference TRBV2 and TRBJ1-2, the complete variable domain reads EPEVTQTPSHQVTQMGQEVILRCVPISNHLYFYWYRQILGQKVEFLVSFYNNEISEKSEIFDDQFSVERPDGSNFTLKIRSTKLEDSAMYFCASSQTQTANYGYTFGSGTRLTVV.

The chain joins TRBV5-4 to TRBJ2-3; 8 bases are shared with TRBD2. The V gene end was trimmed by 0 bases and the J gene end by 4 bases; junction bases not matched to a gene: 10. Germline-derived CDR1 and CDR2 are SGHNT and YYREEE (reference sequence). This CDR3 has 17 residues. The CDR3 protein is CASSLVLLAGGADTQYF. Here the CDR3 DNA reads TGTGCCAGCAGCTTGGTTCTGTTGGCGGGGGGAGCAGATACGCAGTATTTT.

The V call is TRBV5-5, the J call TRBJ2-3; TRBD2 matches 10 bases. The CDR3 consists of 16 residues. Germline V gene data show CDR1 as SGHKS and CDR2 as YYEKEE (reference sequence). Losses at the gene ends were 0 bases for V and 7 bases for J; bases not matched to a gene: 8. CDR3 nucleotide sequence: TGTGCCAGCAGCTTGGCCTTGGCTAGCGGGGGACATACGCAGTATTTT. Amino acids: CASSLALASGGHTQYF.

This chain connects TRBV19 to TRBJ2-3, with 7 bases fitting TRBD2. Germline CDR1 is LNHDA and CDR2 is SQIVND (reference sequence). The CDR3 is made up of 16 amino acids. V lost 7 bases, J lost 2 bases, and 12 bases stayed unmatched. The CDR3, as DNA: TGTGCCAGTACCAAAGGGTCTAGCGGAGACACAGATACGCAGTATTTT. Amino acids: CASTKGSSGDTDTQYF.

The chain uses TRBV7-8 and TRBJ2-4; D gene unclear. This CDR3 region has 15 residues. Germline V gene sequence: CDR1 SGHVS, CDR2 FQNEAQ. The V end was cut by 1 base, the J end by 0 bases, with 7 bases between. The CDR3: CASSLGEGAKNIQYF. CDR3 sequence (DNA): TGTGCCAGCAGCTTAGGGGAAGGAGCCAAAAACATTCAGTACTTC.

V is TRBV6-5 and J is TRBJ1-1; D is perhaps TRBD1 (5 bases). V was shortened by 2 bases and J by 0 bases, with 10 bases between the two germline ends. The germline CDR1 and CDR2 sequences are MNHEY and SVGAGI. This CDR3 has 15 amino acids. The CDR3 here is CASSYGGSMNTEAFF. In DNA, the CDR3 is TGTGCCAGCAGTTACGGGGGGAGCATGAACACTGAAGCTTTCTTT.

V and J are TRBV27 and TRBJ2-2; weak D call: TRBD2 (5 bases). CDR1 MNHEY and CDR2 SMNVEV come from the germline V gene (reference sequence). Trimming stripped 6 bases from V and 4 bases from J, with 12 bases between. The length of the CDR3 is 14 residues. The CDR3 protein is CASSPRESTGELFF. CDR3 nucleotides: TGTGCCAGCAGCCCACGGGAATCCACCGGGGAGCTGTTTTTT.

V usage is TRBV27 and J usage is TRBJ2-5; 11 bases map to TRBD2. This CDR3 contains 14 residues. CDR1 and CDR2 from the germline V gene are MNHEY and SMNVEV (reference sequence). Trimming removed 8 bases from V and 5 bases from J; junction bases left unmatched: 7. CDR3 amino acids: CASRSGGAVETQYF. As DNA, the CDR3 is TGTGCCAGCCGTAGCGGGGGGGCCGTGGAGACCCAGTACTTC.

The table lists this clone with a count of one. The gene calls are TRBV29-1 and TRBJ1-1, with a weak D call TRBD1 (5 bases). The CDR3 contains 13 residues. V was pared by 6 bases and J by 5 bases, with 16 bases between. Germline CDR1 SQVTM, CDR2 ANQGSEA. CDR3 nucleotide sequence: TGCAGCGTGCGTATGGGGGGACGGACTGAAGCTTTCTTT. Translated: CSVRMGGRTEAFF.

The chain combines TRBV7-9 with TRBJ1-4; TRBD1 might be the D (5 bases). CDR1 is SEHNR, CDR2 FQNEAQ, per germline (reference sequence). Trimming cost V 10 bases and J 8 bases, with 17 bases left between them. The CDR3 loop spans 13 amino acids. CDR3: CATDGAIGEKLFF. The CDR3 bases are TGTGCCACCGATGGGGCTATAGGGGAAAAACTGTTTTTT.